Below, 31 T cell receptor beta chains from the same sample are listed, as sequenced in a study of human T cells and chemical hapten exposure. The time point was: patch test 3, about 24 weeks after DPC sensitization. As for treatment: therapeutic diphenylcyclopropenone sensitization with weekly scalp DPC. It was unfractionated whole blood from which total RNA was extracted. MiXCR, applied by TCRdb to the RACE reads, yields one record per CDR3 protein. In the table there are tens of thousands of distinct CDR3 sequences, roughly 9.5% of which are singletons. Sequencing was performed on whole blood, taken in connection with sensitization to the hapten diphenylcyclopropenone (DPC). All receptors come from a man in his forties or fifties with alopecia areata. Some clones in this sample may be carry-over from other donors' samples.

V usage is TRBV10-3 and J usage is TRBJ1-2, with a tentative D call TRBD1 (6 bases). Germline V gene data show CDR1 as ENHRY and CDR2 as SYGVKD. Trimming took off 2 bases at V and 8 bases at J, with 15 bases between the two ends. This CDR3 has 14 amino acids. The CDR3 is CAISERGLPGGYTF. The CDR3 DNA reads TGTGCCATCAGTGAGCGGGGGCTGCCGGGAGGCTACACCTTC.

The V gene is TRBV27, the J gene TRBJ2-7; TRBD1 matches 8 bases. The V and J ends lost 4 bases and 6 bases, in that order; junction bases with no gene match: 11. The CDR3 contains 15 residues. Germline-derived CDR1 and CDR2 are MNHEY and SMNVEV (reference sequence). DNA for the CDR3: TGTGCCAGCAGTTCCAGGGCAGGGGGCCGGGGCGAGCAGTACTTC. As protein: CASSSRAGGRGEQYF.

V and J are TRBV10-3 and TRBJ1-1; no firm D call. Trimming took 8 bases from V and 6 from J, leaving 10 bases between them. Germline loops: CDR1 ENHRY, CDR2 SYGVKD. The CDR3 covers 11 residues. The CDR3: CAISWGSEAFF. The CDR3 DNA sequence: TGTGCCATCTCTTGGGGATCTGAAGCTTTCTTT.

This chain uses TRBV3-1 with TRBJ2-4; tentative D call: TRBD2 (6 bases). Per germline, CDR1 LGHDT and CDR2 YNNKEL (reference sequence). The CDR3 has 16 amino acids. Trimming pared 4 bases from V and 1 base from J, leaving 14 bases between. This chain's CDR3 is CASSRGIRWAKNIQYF. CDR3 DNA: TGTGCCAGCAGCCGCGGGATTCGATGGGCCAAAAACATTCAGTACTTC.

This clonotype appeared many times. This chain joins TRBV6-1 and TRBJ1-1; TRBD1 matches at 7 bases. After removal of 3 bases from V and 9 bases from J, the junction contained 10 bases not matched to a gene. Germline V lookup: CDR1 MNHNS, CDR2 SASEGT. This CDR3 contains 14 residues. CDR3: CASSDSGDRAQAFF. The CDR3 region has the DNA TGTGCCAGCAGTGATTCGGGCGACAGGGCGCAAGCTTTCTTT.

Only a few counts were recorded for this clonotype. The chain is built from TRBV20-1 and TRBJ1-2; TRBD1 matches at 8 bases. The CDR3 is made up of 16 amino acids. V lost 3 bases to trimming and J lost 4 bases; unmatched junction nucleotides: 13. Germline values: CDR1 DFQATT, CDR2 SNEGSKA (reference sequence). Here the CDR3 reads CSASAGTGPPSYGYTF. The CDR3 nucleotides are TGCAGTGCTAGCGCCGGGACAGGTCCCCCCTCCTATGGCTACACCTTC.

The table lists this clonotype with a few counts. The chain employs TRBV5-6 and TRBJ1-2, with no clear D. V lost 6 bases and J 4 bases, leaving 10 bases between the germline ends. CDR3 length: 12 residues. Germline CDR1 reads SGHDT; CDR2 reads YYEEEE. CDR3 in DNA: TGTGCCAGCACATATGGGAGCTATGGCTACACCTTC. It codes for CASTYGSYGYTF.

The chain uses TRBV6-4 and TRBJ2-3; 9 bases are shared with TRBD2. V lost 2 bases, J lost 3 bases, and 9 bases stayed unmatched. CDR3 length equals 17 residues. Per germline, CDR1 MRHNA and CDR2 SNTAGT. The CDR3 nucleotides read TGTGCCAGCAGTGACGAAGGTAGCGGGAGTATTACAGATACGCAGTATTTT. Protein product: CASSDEGSGSITDTQYF.

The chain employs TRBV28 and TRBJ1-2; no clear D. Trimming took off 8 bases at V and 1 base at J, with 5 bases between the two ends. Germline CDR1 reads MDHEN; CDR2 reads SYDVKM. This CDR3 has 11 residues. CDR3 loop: CASQVNYGYTF. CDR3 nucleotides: TGTGCCAGCCAGGTTAACTATGGCTACACCTTC.

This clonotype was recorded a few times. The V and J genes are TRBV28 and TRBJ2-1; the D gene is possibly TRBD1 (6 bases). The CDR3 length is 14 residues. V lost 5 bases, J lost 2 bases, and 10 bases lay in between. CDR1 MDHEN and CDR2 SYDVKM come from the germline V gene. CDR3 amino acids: CASSKQGPYNEQFF. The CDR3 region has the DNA TGTGCCAGCAGTAAACAGGGCCCCTACAATGAGCAGTTCTTC.

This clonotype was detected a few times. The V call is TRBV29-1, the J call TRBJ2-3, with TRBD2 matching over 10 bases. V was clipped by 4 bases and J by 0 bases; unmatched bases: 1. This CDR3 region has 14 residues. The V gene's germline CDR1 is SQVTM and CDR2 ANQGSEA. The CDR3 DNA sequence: TGCAGCGTTGTACTAGCGGGAAGCACAGATACGCAGTATTTT. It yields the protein CSVVLAGSTDTQYF.

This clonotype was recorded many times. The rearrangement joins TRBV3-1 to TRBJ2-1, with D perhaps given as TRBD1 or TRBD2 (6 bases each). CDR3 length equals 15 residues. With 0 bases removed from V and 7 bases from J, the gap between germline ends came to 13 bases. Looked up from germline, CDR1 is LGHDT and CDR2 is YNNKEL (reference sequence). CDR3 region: CASSQEQGGRNEQFF. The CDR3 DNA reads TGTGCCAGCAGCCAAGAACAGGGAGGAAGAAATGAGCAGTTCTTC.

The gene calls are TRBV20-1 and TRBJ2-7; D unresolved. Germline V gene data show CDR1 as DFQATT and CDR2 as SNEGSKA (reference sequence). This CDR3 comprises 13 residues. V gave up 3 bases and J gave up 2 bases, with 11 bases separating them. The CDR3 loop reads CSASPSDAYEQYF. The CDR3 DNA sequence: TGCAGTGCTAGTCCCAGCGATGCCTACGAGCAGTACTTC.

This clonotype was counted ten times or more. The CDR3 DNA is TGCAGCGTGACCTATACTTTCCTCTACGAGCAGTACTTC. Amino acid sequence: CSVTYTFLYEQYF. The chain joins TRBV29-1 to TRBJ2-7; D gene uncertain. The germline V and J ends were trimmed by 6 bases and 3 bases, with 15 bases remaining between them. Germline-derived CDR1 and CDR2 are SQVTM and ANQGSEA. CDR3 length equals 13 residues.

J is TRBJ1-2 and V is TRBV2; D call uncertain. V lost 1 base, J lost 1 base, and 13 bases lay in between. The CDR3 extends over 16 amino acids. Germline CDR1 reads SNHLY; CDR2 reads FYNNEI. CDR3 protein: CASSEEGGSFNYGYTF. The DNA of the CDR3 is TGTGCCAGCAGTGAAGAGGGTGGCAGCTTTAACTATGGCTACACCTTC.

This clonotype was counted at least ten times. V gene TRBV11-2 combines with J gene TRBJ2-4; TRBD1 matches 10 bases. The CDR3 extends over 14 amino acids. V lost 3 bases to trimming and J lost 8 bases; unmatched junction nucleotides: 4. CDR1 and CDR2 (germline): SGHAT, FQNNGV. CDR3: CASSFDRGQHIQYF. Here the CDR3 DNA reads TGTGCCAGCAGCTTCGACAGGGGGCAACACATTCAGTACTTC.

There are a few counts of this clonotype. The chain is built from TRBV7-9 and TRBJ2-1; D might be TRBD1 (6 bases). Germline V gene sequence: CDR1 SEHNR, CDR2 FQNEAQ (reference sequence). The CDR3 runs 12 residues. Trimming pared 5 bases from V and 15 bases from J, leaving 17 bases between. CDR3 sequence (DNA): TGTGCCAGCAGCATTGAAGGACAGAGTCTGTTCTTC. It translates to CASSIEGQSLFF.

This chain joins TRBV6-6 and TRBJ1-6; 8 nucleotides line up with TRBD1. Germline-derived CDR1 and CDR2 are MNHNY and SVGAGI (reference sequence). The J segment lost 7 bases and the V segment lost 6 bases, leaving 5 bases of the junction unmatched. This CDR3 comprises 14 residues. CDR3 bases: TGTGCCAGCAGCCGGACAGGGCTCAATTCACCCCTCCACTTT. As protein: CASSRTGLNSPLHF.

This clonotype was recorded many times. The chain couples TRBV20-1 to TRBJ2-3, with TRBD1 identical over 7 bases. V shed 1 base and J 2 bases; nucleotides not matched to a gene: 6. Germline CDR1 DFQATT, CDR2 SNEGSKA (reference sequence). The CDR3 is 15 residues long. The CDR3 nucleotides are TGCAGTGCTAGAGTGGGCAGGGGGACCACAGATACGCAGTATTTT. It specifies CSARVGRGTTDTQYF.

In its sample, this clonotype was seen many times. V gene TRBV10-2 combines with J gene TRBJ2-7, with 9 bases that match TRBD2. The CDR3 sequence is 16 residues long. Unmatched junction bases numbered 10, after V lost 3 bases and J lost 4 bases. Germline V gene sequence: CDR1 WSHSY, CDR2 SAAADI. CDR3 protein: CASSETSPSGTYEQYF. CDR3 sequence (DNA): TGCGCCAGCAGTGAAACGAGCCCTAGCGGGACATACGAGCAGTACTTC.

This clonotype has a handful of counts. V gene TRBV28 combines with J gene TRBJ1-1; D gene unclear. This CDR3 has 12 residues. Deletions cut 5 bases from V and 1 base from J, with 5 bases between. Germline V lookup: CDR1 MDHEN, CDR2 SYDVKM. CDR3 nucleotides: TGTGCCAGCAGTGACAAGAACACTGAAGCTTTCTTT. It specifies CASSDKNTEAFF.

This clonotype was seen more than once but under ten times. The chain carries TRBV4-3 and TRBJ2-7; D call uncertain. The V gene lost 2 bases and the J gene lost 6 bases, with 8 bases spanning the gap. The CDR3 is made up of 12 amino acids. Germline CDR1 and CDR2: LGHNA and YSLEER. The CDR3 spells CASSQRHGEQYF. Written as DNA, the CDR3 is TGCGCCAGCAGCCAACGGCACGGCGAGCAGTACTTC.

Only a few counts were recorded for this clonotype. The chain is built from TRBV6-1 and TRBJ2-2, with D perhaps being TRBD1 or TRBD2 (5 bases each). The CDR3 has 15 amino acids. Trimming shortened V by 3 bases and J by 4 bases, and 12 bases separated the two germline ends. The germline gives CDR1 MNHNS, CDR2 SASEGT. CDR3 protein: CASSDTGTITGELFF. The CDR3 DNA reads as TGTGCCAGCAGTGATACCGGGACCATCACCGGGGAGCTGTTTTTT.

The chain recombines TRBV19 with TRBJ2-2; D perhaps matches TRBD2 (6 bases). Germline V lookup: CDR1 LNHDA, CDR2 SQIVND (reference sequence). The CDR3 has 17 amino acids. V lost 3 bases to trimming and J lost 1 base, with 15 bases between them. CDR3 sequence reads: CASSIPSGGVNTGELFF. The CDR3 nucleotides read TGTGCCAGTAGTATCCCCTCAGGCGGGGTGAACACCGGGGAGCTGTTTTTT.

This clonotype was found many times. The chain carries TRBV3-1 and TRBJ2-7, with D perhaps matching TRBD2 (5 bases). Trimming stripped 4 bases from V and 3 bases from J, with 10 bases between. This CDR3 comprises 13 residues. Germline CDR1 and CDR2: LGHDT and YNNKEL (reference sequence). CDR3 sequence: CASSRNRGYEQYF. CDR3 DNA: TGTGCCAGCAGCCGCAACCGGGGCTACGAGCAGTACTTC.

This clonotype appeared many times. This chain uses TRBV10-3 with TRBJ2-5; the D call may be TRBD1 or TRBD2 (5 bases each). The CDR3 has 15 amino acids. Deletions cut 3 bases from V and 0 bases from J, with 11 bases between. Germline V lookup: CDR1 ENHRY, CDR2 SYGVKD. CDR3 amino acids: CAISDTGPYQETQYF. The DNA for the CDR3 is TGTGCCATCAGTGACACGGGACCCTACCAAGAGACCCAGTACTTC.

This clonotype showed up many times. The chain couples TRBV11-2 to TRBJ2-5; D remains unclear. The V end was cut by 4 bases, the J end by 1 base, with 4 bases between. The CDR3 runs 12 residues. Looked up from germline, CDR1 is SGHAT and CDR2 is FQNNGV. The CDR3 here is CASSSIQETQYF. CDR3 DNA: TGTGCCAGCAGCTCCATCCAAGAGACCCAGTACTTC.

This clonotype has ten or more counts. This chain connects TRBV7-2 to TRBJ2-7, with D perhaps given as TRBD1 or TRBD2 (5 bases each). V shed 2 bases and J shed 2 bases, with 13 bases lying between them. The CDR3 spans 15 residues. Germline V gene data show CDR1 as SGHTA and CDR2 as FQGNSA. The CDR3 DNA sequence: TGTGCCAGCAGCTTAAAAATCGGGACCACCTACGAGCAGTACTTC. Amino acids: CASSLKIGTTYEQYF.

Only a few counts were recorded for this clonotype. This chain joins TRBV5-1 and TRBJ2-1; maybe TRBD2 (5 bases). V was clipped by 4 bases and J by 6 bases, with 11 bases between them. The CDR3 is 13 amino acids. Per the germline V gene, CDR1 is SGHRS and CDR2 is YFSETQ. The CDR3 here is CASSDYFPNEQFF. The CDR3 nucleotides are TGCGCCAGCAGCGACTATTTCCCCAATGAGCAGTTCTTC.

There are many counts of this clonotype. CDR3 loop: CATSVRDTGELFF. The CDR3 nucleotides read TGTGCCACCAGTGTCCGGGACACCGGGGAGCTGTTTTTT. V usage is TRBV24-1 and J usage is TRBJ2-2; D call uncertain. This CDR3 has 13 amino acids. Trimming shortened V by 5 bases and J by 3 bases, and 6 bases separated the two germline ends. Per the germline V gene, CDR1 is KGHDR and CDR2 is SFDVKD.

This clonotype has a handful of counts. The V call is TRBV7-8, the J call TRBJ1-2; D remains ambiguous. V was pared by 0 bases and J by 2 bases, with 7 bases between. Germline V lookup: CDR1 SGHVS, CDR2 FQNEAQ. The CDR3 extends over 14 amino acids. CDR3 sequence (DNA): TGTGCCAGCAGCTTAGCTCCGGAAAACTATGGCTACACCTTC. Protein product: CASSLAPENYGYTF.